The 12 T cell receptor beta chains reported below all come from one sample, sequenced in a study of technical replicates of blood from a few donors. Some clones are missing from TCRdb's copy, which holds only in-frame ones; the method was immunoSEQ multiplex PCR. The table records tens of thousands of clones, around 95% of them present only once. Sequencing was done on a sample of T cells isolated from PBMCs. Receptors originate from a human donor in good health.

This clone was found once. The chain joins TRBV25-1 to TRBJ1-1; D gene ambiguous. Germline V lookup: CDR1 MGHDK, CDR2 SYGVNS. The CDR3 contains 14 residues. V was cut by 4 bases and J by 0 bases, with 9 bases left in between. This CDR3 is CASSATTLNTEAFF. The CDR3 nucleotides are TGTGCCAGCAGTGCGACAACTTTGAACACTGAAGCTTTCTTT.

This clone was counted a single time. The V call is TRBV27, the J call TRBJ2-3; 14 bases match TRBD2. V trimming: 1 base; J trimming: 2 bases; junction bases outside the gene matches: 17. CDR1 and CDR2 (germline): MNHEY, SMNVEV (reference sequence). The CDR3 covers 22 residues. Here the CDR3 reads CASSLLVSGLAGALENTDTQYF. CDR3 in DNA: TGTGCCAGCAGTTTATTAGTCTCGGGACTAGCGGGAGCGTTAGAAAACACAGATACGCAGTATTTT.

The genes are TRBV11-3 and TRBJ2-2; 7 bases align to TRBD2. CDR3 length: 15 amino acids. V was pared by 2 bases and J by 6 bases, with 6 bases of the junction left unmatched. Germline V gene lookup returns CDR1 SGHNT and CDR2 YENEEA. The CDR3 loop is CASSLNSAGSGELFF. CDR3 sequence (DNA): TGTGCCAGCAGCTTAAACTCAGCGGGGTCCGGGGAGCTGTTTTTT.

CDR3 nucleotides: TGTGCCAGCAGTCACGGAGCTAACTATGGCTACACCTTC. Protein: CASSHGANYGYTF. The rearrangement uses TRBV6-5 and TRBJ1-2; D uncertain. This CDR3 is 13 amino acids long. In germline, CDR1 is MNHEY, CDR2 SVGAGI. Trimming stripped 5 bases from V and 0 bases from J, with 7 bases between.

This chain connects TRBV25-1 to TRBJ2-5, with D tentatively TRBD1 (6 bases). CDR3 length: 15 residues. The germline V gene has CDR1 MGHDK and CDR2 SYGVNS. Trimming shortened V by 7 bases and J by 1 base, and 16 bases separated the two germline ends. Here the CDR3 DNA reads TGTGCCAGCACACCCAGGGGTGTTTCCCAAGAGACCCAGTACTTC. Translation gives CASTPRGVSQETQYF.

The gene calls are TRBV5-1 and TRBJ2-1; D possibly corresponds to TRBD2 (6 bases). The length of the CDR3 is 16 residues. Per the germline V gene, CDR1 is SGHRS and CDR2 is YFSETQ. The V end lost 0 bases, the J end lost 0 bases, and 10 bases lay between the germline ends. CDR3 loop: CASSLVGGSSYNEQFF. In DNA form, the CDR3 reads TGCGCCAGCAGCTTGGTGGGGGGTAGCTCCTACAATGAGCAGTTCTTC.

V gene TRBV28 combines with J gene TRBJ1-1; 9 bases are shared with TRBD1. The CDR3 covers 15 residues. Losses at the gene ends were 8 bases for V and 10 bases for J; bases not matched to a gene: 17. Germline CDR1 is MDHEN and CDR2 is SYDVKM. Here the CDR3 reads CASYGRDRVVPAAFF. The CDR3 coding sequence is TGTGCCAGCTACGGTCGGGACAGGGTTGTCCCGGCAGCTTTCTTT.

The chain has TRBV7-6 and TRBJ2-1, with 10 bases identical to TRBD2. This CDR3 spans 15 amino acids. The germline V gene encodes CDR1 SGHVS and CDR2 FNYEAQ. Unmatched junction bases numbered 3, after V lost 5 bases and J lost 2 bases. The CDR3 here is CASSPLAGAYNEQFF. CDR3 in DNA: TGTGCCAGCAGCCCTCTAGCGGGAGCCTACAATGAGCAGTTCTTC.

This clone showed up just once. Here the CDR3 reads CASSVGRTNEKLFF. The CDR3 DNA follows: TGTGCCAGCAGCGTAGGTCGTACTAATGAAAAACTGTTTTTT. The chain uses TRBV9 and TRBJ1-4; D not resolved. V was pared by 0 bases and J by 2 bases, with 5 bases between. Germline CDR1 and CDR2: SGDLS and YYNGEE. CDR3 length: 14 residues.

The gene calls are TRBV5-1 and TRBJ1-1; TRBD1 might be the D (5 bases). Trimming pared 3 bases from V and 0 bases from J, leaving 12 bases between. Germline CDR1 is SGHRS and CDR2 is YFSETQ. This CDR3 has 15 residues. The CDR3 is CASSWNEDMNTEAFF. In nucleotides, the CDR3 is TGCGCCAGCAGCTGGAACGAGGACATGAACACTGAAGCTTTCTTT.

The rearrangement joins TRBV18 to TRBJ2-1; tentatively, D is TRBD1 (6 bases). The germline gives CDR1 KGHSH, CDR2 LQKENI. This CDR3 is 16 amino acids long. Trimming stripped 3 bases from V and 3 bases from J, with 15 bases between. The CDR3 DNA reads TGTGCCAGCTCACCTTCAGGGGCTATTCGCTACAATGAGCAGTTCTTC. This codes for CASSPSGAIRYNEQFF. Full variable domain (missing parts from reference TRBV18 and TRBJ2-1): NAGVMQNPRHLVRRRGQEARLRCSPMKGHSHVYWYRQLPEEGLKFMVYLQKENIIDESGMPKERFSAEFPKEGPSILRIQQVVRGDSAAYFCASSPSGAIRYNEQFFGPGTRLTVL.

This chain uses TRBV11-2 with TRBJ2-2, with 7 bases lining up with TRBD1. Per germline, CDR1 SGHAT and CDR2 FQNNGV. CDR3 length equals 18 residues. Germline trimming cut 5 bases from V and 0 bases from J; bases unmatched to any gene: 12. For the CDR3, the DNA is TGTGCCAGCAGCACCGTCAGGGGGAGTCTTACGAACACCGGGGAGCTGTTTTTT. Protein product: CASSTVRGSLTNTGELFF.